A single T cell receptor (beta chain) is shown here with its context. Its antigen is not identified. Produced via immunoSEQ multiplex PCR; TCRdb's table is partial and in-frame only. The repertoire holds approximately 67,000 clones, with roughly 92% as singletons. The data originate from a study of Tregs in tolerant kidney transplant recipients. Study-wide results and caveats: Changing PCR primers prevented nucleotide comparison between some patients' samples. Biological reproducibility was not directly addressed in this study. The small number of patients limits these findings pending further validation.

The germline V gene has CDR1 SGDLS and CDR2 YYNGEE. The CDR3 extends over 16 amino acids. Trimming removed 3 bases from V and 1 base from J, with 13 bases in between. Thawed PBMCs were FACS-sorted into unstimulated CD4+CD25+CD127- regulatory T cells, CD4+CD25- non-regulatory cells, CD4 and CD8 cells. The chain is built from TRBV9 and TRBJ2-2; weak D call: TRBD1 (6 bases). This sample comprised CD8+ T cells from blood, obtained before the transplant. This receptor was identified in a human donor who received a combined kidney and bone marrow transplant. The CDR3 coding sequence is TGTGCCAGCAGCGACAGGGTGTCTTTGAACACCGGGGAGCTGTTTTTT. Translation gives CASSDRVSLNTGELFF.